Below, 31 T cell receptor beta chains from the same sample are listed, as sequenced in a study of T cell responses to AZD1222 COVID-19 vaccine. Here immunoSEQ multiplex PCR was the method, and the copy in TCRdb shows in-frame clones only, minus some. The repertoire has 90,000 to 150,000 clones, roughly 88% of them found once; the top ten carry less than 10%. The specimen was peripheral blood, collected on day 0 of AZD1222 vaccination. Source of these receptors: an adult in good health.

The chain couples TRBV24-1 to TRBJ2-7; no clear D gene. Trimming took off 4 bases at V and 2 bases at J, with 14 bases between the two ends. The CDR3 spans 15 residues. Germline CDR1 reads KGHDR; CDR2 reads SFDVKD. The CDR3: CATSDAGRAPYEQYF. The CDR3 region has the DNA TGTGCCACCAGTGACGCTGGAAGGGCGCCCTACGAGCAGTACTTC.

The V and J genes are TRBV19 and TRBJ2-7; 8 bases align to TRBD1. Germline loops: CDR1 LNHDA, CDR2 SQIVND (reference sequence). The V and J ends lost 3 bases and 6 bases, in that order; junction bases with no gene match: 10. The CDR3 is 15 residues long. DNA of the CDR3: TGTGCCAGTAGTATTCGCGGACAGGGCAAAGGCGAGCAGTACTTC. Translated: CASSIRGQGKGEQYF.

CDR3 DNA: TGTGCCACTCGGGACAGGGCATTATCTGGAAACACCATATATTTT. Translating it yields CATRDRALSGNTIYF. The chain carries TRBV19 and TRBJ1-3; 9 bases align to TRBD1. The CDR3 length is 15 residues. After removal of 10 bases from V and 1 base from J, the junction contained 8 bases not matched to a gene. The germline gives CDR1 LNHDA, CDR2 SQIVND (reference sequence).

This chain joins TRBV24-1 and TRBJ2-3, with D tentatively TRBD1 (6 bases). V lost 5 bases to trimming and J lost 2 bases, with 13 bases between them. This CDR3 spans 15 amino acids. Germline assignment: CDR1 KGHDR and CDR2 SFDVKD. The CDR3 loop is CATSGGGRTTDTQYF. In DNA, the CDR3 is TGTGCCACCAGTGGAGGGGGTCGGACCACAGATACGCAGTATTTT.

This CDR3 reads CASSLTSPNTEAFF. The CDR3 DNA reads TGTGCCAGCAGCTTAACGTCTCCGAACACTGAAGCTTTCTTT. The chain links TRBV7-3 to TRBJ1-1; D gene unclear. CDR3 length: 14 amino acids. Germline assignment: CDR1 SGHTA and CDR2 FQGTGA. V shed 0 bases and J shed 1 base, with 6 bases lying between them.

V usage is TRBV6-1 and J usage is TRBJ2-3, with TRBD2 matching 11 bases. Germline-derived CDR1 and CDR2 are MNHNS and SASEGT. The length of the CDR3 is 17 residues. The trim removed 0 bases at V and 0 bases at J, leaving 2 bases unmatched. This chain's CDR3 is CASSEALAGGSTDTQYF. Here the CDR3 DNA reads TGTGCCAGCAGTGAAGCCCTAGCGGGGGGCAGCACAGATACGCAGTATTTT.

The V gene is TRBV18, the J gene TRBJ1-6, with a possible D match to TRBD1 (6 bases). With 3 bases removed from V and 8 bases from J, the gap between germline ends came to 14 bases. CDR1 is KGHSH and CDR2 is LQKENI in the germline V gene. The CDR3 runs to 15 residues. The CDR3 coding sequence is TGTGCCAGCTCACCCGAAAGGGGGGGCCATTCACCCCTCCACTTT. It codes for CASSPERGGHSPLHF.

Only a few counts were recorded for this clone. The V and J genes are TRBV5-8 and TRBJ2-6, with a possible D match to TRBD1 (6 bases). The V gene lost 3 bases and the J gene lost 0 bases, with 10 bases spanning the gap. CDR1 and CDR2 from the germline V gene are SGHTS and YDEGEE. The CDR3 totals 16 residues. CDR3 sequence reads: CASSWDTSSGANVLTF. In DNA, the CDR3 is TGTGCCAGCAGCTGGGACACCAGCTCTGGGGCCAACGTCCTGACTTTC.

The V gene is TRBV7-2, the J gene TRBJ2-3, with 8 bases aligning to TRBD1. V dropped 1 base and J dropped 4; count of bases not matched to a gene: 7. CDR1 and CDR2 (germline): SGHTA, FQGNSA. This CDR3 is 16 amino acids long. Here the CDR3 reads CASSLVPGTGADTQYF. The CDR3 region has the DNA TGTGCCAGCAGCTTAGTCCCCGGGACAGGTGCAGATACGCAGTATTTT.

This chain connects TRBV6-5 to TRBJ2-6; D might be TRBD1 (6 bases). Germline V gene lookup returns CDR1 MNHEY and CDR2 SVGAGI. This CDR3 has 15 amino acids. V was pared by 7 bases and J by 4 bases, with 14 bases between. This CDR3 reads CASNSGTTGANVLTF. The CDR3 region has the DNA TGTGCCAGCAACTCCGGGACAACCGGGGCCAACGTCCTGACTTTC.

Only a few counts were recorded for this clone. This sequence joins TRBV19 and TRBJ1-2, with 7 bases aligning to TRBD1. CDR1 LNHDA and CDR2 SQIVND come from the germline V gene (reference sequence). V shed 5 bases, J shed 6 bases, and the junction held 9 bases outside the gene matches. The CDR3 consists of 14 residues. CDR3 protein: CASSVGQFSNGYTF. CDR3 in DNA: TGTGCCAGTAGTGTGGGACAGTTTTCGAATGGCTACACCTTC.

The rearrangement links TRBV5-5 to TRBJ2-7; D is tentatively TRBD1 or TRBD2 (6 bases each). The CDR3 is made up of 15 amino acids. Germline assignment: CDR1 SGHKS and CDR2 YYEKEE (reference sequence). Trimming stripped 2 bases from V and 3 bases from J, with 15 bases between. CDR3 nucleotides: TGTGCCAGCAGCTTCGAGGGGGGATTCTTCTACGAGCAGTACTTC. Its protein product is CASSFEGGFFYEQYF. The entire variable domain, with the rest obtained from reference TRBV5-5 and TRBJ2-7, is as follows: DAGVTQSPTHLIKTRGQQVTLRCSPISGHKSVSWYQQVLGQGPQFIFQYYEKEERGRGNFPDRFSARQFPNYSSELNVNALLLGDSALYLCASSFEGGFFYEQYFGPGTRLTVT.

Remarks on this clone: A much larger clone sits a single nucleotide away, making a read error possible. The chain carries TRBV11-2 and TRBJ2-7; D gene uncertain. This CDR3 region has 11 residues. Per germline, CDR1 SGHAT and CDR2 FQNNGV. Trimming took off 4 bases at V and 1 base at J, with 2 bases between the two ends. CDR3 sequence: CASSSSYEQYF. CDR3 in DNA: TGTGCCAGCAGCTCTTCCTACGAGCAGTACTTC.

The CDR3, as DNA: TGTGCCAGCAGCATACAGGGTGAGGGCACTGAAGCTTTCTTT. It specifies CASSIQGEGTEAFF. This chain uses TRBV7-3 with TRBJ1-1, with a possible D match to TRBD1 (6 bases). Germline V CDR1 and CDR2: SGHTA, FQGTGA. The length of the CDR3 is 14 residues. The V and J ends lost 5 bases and 4 bases respectively, with 14 bases between them.

CDR3 amino acids: CASTLAGGPNEQFF. Here the CDR3 DNA reads TGTGCCAGCACTCTAGCGGGAGGGCCAAATGAGCAGTTCTTC. The chain has TRBV2 and TRBJ2-1; 12 bases agree with TRBD2. The CDR3 totals 14 residues. After removal of 7 bases from V and 7 bases from J, the junction contained 5 bases not matched to a gene. The germline V gene encodes CDR1 SNHLY and CDR2 FYNNEI.

The rearrangement links TRBV5-8 to TRBJ1-2; possible D gene TRBD1, 5 bases. This CDR3 region has 13 residues. CDR1 is SGHTS, CDR2 YDEGEE, per germline. V lost 0 bases to trimming and J lost 9 bases, with 12 bases between them. Here the CDR3 DNA reads TGTGCCAGCAGCTTGGGGGGGGGTACGAGCTACACCTTC. This encodes CASSLGGGTSYTF.

The CDR3 DNA is TGTGCCAGCAGCTTAGCCGCGGAGGGCCTTAGCGAGACCCAGTACTTC. Its protein is CASSLAAEGLSETQYF. This chain joins TRBV7-2 and TRBJ2-5; possible D gene TRBD2, 6 bases. The V end was cut by 0 bases, the J end by 5 bases, with 16 bases between. The germline CDR1 and CDR2 sequences are SGHTA and FQGNSA. CDR3 length equals 16 residues.

The chain recombines TRBV7-9 with TRBJ2-7; the D call may be TRBD1 or TRBD2 (5 bases each). The V and J ends lost 1 base and 7 bases respectively, with 14 bases between them. This CDR3 is built from 14 residues. Germline V gives CDR1 SEHNR, CDR2 FQNEAQ (reference sequence). CDR3 DNA: TGTGCCAGCAGCTTAGATTGGGGTGGGGGAGAGCAGTACTTC. This sequence encodes CASSLDWGGGEQYF.

In its sample, this clone was seen a few times. The J gene is TRBJ2-2, the V gene TRBV10-3; 12 bases are shared with TRBD2. CDR3 size: 17 residues. J lost 1 base, V lost 6 bases, and 6 bases had no gene match. Per germline, CDR1 ENHRY and CDR2 SYGVKD. In DNA, the CDR3 is TGTGCCATCAGCCTACTAGCGGGGGGCGGGAACACCGGGGAGCTGTTTTTT. Protein product: CAISLLAGGGNTGELFF.

The J gene is TRBJ1-5, the V gene TRBV19, with TRBD1 matching 7 bases. The CDR3 is 15 amino acids. The V and J ends lost 6 bases and 5 bases, in that order; junction bases with no gene match: 10. From germline, CDR1 is LNHDA and CDR2 SQIVND (reference sequence). The CDR3 spells CASSLPDRDDQPQHF. CDR3 bases: TGTGCCAGTAGCCTCCCAGACAGGGATGATCAGCCCCAGCATTTT.

For the CDR3, the DNA is TGTGCCAGCAGCTTAGACCCAGTCAACACCGGGGAGCTGTTTTTT. This sequence encodes CASSLDPVNTGELFF. The V gene is TRBV7-3, the J gene TRBJ2-2; D gene uncertain. This CDR3 is built from 15 residues. V gave up 2 bases and J gave up 2 bases, with 9 bases separating them. CDR1 SGHTA and CDR2 FQGTGA come from the germline V gene.

V gene TRBV18 combines with J gene TRBJ1-6; D is unclear. Trimming pared 3 bases from V and 5 bases from J, leaving 8 bases between. Germline V CDR1 and CDR2: KGHSH, LQKENI. The CDR3 runs to 14 residues. The CDR3 bases are TGTGCCAGCTCACCTCAAAGGGATAATTCACCCCTCCACTTT. Residues: CASSPQRDNSPLHF.

This clone has only a few counts. The V gene is TRBV28, the J gene TRBJ1-5, with D perhaps TRBD1 (6 bases). CDR3 length: 13 amino acids. Germline V gene sequence: CDR1 MDHEN, CDR2 SYDVKM. Deletions cut 7 bases from V and 4 bases from J, with 11 bases between. CDR3 region: CASNSGENQPQHF. CDR3 bases: TGTGCCAGCAACTCAGGGGAAAATCAGCCCCAGCATTTT. Supplemented by reference TRBV28 and TRBJ1-5, the full variable domain reads DVKVTQSSRYLVKRTGEKVFLECVQDMDHENMFWYRQDPGLGLRLIYFSYDVKMKEKGDIPEGYSVSREKKERFSLILESASTNQTSMYLCASNSGENQPQHFGDGTRLSIL.

This clone was counted between two and nine times. The chain recombines TRBV6-5 with TRBJ1-2, with D tentatively TRBD1 (6 bases). V was pared by 0 bases and J by 4 bases, with 12 bases between. This CDR3 is built from 15 residues. The germline gives CDR1 MNHEY, CDR2 SVGAGI. The CDR3 nucleotides are TGTGCCAGCAGTTACTCCCCGGGAGGGGGCTATGGCTACACCTTC. It is translated as CASSYSPGGGYGYTF.

The chain employs TRBV6-4 and TRBJ2-3; D is undetermined. Germline V gives CDR1 MRHNA, CDR2 SNTAGT. V dropped 7 bases and J dropped 5 bases, with 10 bases sitting between them. The CDR3 consists of 12 residues. The CDR3 nucleotides read TGTGCCAGCATGTTAGTAAGAGATACGCAGTATTTT. This sequence encodes CASMLVRDTQYF.

This clone has just a few counts. This chain links TRBV27 with TRBJ1-3, with D perhaps TRBD1 (5 bases). V gave up 7 bases and J gave up 0 bases, with 16 bases separating them. Germline CDR1 is MNHEY and CDR2 is SMNVEV (reference sequence). CDR3 length equals 16 residues. CDR3 DNA sequence: TGTGCCAGCAAAAACAGTCGGGGCGACTCTGGAAACACCATATATTTT. It specifies CASKNSRGDSGNTIYF.

The chain combines TRBV10-3 with TRBJ2-7, with 11 bases matching TRBD2. Germline V gene sequence: CDR1 ENHRY, CDR2 SYGVKD. This CDR3 region has 15 residues. V shed 10 bases, J shed 0 bases, and the junction held 8 bases outside the gene matches. Written as DNA, the CDR3 is TGTGCCACCACCGGGACTAGCGGATTCTCCTACGAGCAGTACTTC. It translates to CATTGTSGFSYEQYF.

The V gene is TRBV6-5, the J gene TRBJ2-3, with D possibly matching TRBD2 (7 bases). Germline CDR1 reads MNHEY; CDR2 reads SVGAGI. V was clipped by 11 bases and J by 5 bases, with 23 bases between them. The CDR3 extends over 15 amino acids. As DNA, the CDR3 is TGTGCCGTGCCCCCTCCGGGGGGCCGTGAAGATACGCAGTATTTT. This sequence encodes CAVPPPGGREDTQYF.

V is TRBV4-2 and J is TRBJ1-2, with D unclear. From germline, CDR1 is LGHNA and CDR2 YNFKEQ. V lost 0 bases and J 8 bases, leaving 19 bases between the germline ends. The CDR3 has 16 amino acids. The CDR3 protein is CASSQDAETWYYGYTF. CDR3 bases: TGTGCCAGCAGCCAAGATGCAGAGACCTGGTATTACGGCTACACCTTC.

The chain combines TRBV30 with TRBJ1-5; 11 bases align to TRBD1. CDR1 is GTSNPN, CDR2 SVGIG, per germline (reference sequence). The V and J ends lost 2 bases and 6 bases, in that order; junction bases with no gene match: 6. The CDR3 totals 15 residues. The DNA for the CDR3 is TGTGCCTGGAGTATTGGACAGGGGGCGATTCAGCCCCAGCATTTT. It encodes CAWSIGQGAIQPQHF. Variable domain in full (rest from reference TRBV30 and TRBJ1-5): SQTIHQWPATLVQPVGSPLSLECTVEGTSNPNLYWYRQAAGRGLQLLFYSVGIGQISSEVPQNLSASRPQDRQFILSSKKLLLSDSGFYLCAWSIGQGAIQPQHFGDGTRLSIL.

This sequence joins TRBV10-3 and TRBJ1-1, with 9 positions matching TRBD1. The CDR3 spans 14 residues. Looked up from germline, CDR1 is ENHRY and CDR2 is SYGVKD. V trimming: 5 bases; J trimming: 1 base; junction bases outside the gene matches: 2. CDR3 in amino acids: CAISQTGGNTEAFF. CDR3 nucleotide sequence: TGTGCCATCAGTCAGACAGGGGGGAACACTGAAGCTTTCTTT.